This T cell receptor (beta chain) was identified in a study of T cell changes during pregnancy in multiple sclerosis. Sequencing used immunoSEQ multiplex PCR; TCRdb keeps in-frame clones, though not all of them. This table holds about 75,000 clones, about 89% found once. This CDR3 is 17 amino acids long. J lost 7 bases, V lost 0 bases, and 13 bases had no gene match. Germline V gene lookup returns CDR1 LGHNA and CDR2 YSLEER. The chain recombines TRBV4-3 with TRBJ2-7; TRBD2 matches 9 bases. The receptor comes from a female donor in good health, enrolled as a control in a pregnancy study. Sample: peripheral blood, taken in the first trimester of pregnancy. CDR3 DNA: TGCGCCAGCAGCCAAGATTATGGGGCGGGAGGGCCGAGAGAGCAGTACTTC. Translation: CASSQDYGAGGPREQYF.